The rows below give T cell receptor beta chains drawn from one sample of a study of naive and memory T cell subsets. TCRdb recomputed calls from the UMI-ligation and nested PCR reads with MiXCR, one row per CDR3 protein. The sample carries 150,000 or so distinct CDR3 sequences, 22% recorded once. The specimen was naive CD4+ T cells from blood. The receptors originated from a human donor in good health. Both conserved end residues are part of each CDR3. D genes are given only for firm matches. Some rows have no size entry. The others give once, few or many, or a class for an expanded clone.

J gene	CDR3 length	D gene	V gene	clone size	CDR3 DNA	CDR3 protein
TRBJ2-5	16	TRBD2	TRBV29-1	NA	TGCAGCGGGGAGCGTAGGACTAGCGGGAGGGGAGAGACCCAGTACTTC	CSGERRTSGRGETQYF
TRBJ2-5	15	NA	TRBV5-1	NA	TGCGCCAGCAGCTTGGCCTCAGGCAGTCAGGAGACCCAGTACTTC	CASSLASGSQETQYF
TRBJ1-1	12	TRBD1	TRBV20-1	NA	TGCAGTGCTAGCTTCGTGACAGGGGAAGCTTTCTTT	CSASFVTGEAFF
TRBJ1-2	15	TRBD1	TRBV7-6	NA	TGTGCCAGCAGCTTAGATATGGGACAGAAATATGGCTACACCTTC	CASSLDMGQKYGYTF
TRBJ2-3	17	TRBD2	TRBV6-5	few	TGTGCCAGCAGGAGAGAAAGACTAGCCGGGGGCACAGATACGCAGTATTTT	CASRRERLAGGTDTQYF
TRBJ1-1	12	NA	TRBV20-1	NA	TGCAGTGCTAGGGGTGTGAACACTGAAGCTTTCTTT	CSARGVNTEAFF
TRBJ2-3	16	TRBD1	TRBV5-4	many	TGTGCCAGCAGCCAGCCAAGGACAGGGGGAACAGATACGCAGTATTTT	CASSQPRTGGTDTQYF
TRBJ2-1	14	NA	TRBV7-2	many	TGTGCCAGCAGCTTAAGGCTAGCTCGCGATGAGCAGTTCTTC	CASSLRLARDEQFF
TRBJ2-3	12	TRBD2	TRBV7-2	NA	TGTGCCAGCACCACCGGGGGGGATACGCAGTATTTT	CASTTGGDTQYF
TRBJ1-1	13	NA	TRBV12-5	NA	TGTGCTAGTGGACCCACGGGGTACACTGAAGCTTTCTTT	CASGPTGYTEAFF
TRBJ2-1	16	TRBD2	TRBV24-1	many	TGTGCCACCAGTGGGGGACTAGCGGTGCTAACCAATGAGCAGTTCTTC	CATSGGLAVLTNEQFF
TRBJ1-3	16	TRBD1	TRBV6-1	many	TGTGCCAGCAGTGACCCTCTCAGGGGGTCTGGAAACACCATATATTTT	CASSDPLRGSGNTIYF
TRBJ2-1	15	TRBD2	TRBV7-2	many	TGTGCCAGCAGCTTAGCGCGGGAGAAATACAATGAGCAGTTCTTC	CASSLAREKYNEQFF
TRBJ2-3	13	TRBD2	TRBV20-1	NA	TGCAGTGCTAAGACTAGCGGGAGGGATACGCAGTATTTT	CSAKTSGRDTQYF
TRBJ2-7	14	NA	TRBV2	NA	TGTGCCAGCAGTTTTAGGACAGCGAACTACGAGCAGTACTTC	CASSFRTANYEQYF
TRBJ2-4	21	TRBD1	TRBV28	few	TGTGCCAGCAGTTTAGCGGCCTATAACGTCGACAGGGGGCAAGCCAAAAACATTCAGTACTTC	CASSLAAYNVDRGQAKNIQYF
TRBJ2-5	14	NA	TRBV7-6	NA	TGTGCCAGCAGCTCAAGTCCGGGACGAGAGACCCAGTACTTC	CASSSSPGRETQYF
TRBJ2-7	16	NA	TRBV14	few	TGTGCCAGCAGCCAAGGCCAGGGTTTAACCTCCTACGAGCAGTACTTC	CASSQGQGLTSYEQYF
TRBJ2-2	14	NA	TRBV29-1	many	TGCAGCGTTGGGGTTTGGGAGAACACCGGGGAGCTGTTTTTT	CSVGVWENTGELFF
TRBJ2-3	16	TRBD2	TRBV5-1	once	TGCGCCAGCAGCCTCCTCTCCCTAGCGGCCACAGATACGCAGTATTTT	CASSLLSLAATDTQYF
TRBJ1-3	15	TRBD1	TRBV2	few	TGTGCCAGCAGAAGTACAGGGGGCTCTGGAAACACCATATATTTT	CASRSTGGSGNTIYF
TRBJ1-5	16	NA	TRBV28	few	TGTGCCAGCAGTTTCATAAAAAGGATTAGCAATCAGCCCCAGCATTTT	CASSFIKRISNQPQHF
TRBJ1-5	16	NA	TRBV21-1	NA	TGTGCCAGCAGCAAACTCCCAGCACATAGCAATCAGCCCCAGCATTTT	CASSKLPAHSNQPQHF
TRBJ2-5	15	NA	TRBV5-1	few	TGCGCCAGCAGGAAGGAGGGCAGGAGCCAAGAGACCCAGTACTTC	CASRKEGRSQETQYF
TRBJ1-1	12	NA	TRBV5-8	NA	TGTGCCAGCAGCTTAGGCCCGGGGCAGGCTTTCTTT	CASSLGPGQAFF
TRBJ1-2	15	TRBD1	TRBV20-1	NA	TGCAGTGCCAGGATTGGGACAGCGAAACTCTATGGCTACACCTTC	CSARIGTAKLYGYTF
TRBJ2-7	14	NA	TRBV12-3/TRBV12-4	few	TGTGCCAGCAGTTTACACGGCAGCTCCTACGAGCAGTACTTC	CASSLHGSSYEQYF
TRBJ1-2	15	NA	TRBV11-2	few	TGTGCCAGCAGGGGGATGGTTAGGGCGGACTATGGCTACACCTTC	CASRGMVRADYGYTF
TRBJ2-7	13	TRBD2	TRBV5-1	NA	TGCGCCAGCAGCAGCGGGGACCGCTACGAGCAGTACTTC	CASSSGDRYEQYF
TRBJ2-7	12	TRBD2	TRBV20-1	once	TGCAGTGCTAGGGGAGGGGTCTACGAGCAGTACTTC	CSARGGVYEQYF
TRBJ2-7	12	NA	TRBV7-9	many	TGTGCCAGCAGTTTAAACTCCTACGAGCAGTACTTC	CASSLNSYEQYF
TRBJ2-7	16	NA	TRBV27	few	TGTGCCAGCAGTCCAACCCCTACGGGAACCTCCTACGAGCAGTACTTC	CASSPTPTGTSYEQYF
TRBJ2-1	14	TRBD1	TRBV19	many	TGTGCCAGTTCCAGGGGGAGCTCCTACAATGAGCAGTTCTTC	CASSRGSSYNEQFF
TRBJ1-2	13	TRBD1	TRBV27	NA	TGTGCCAGCAGTGACAGGGGTAGCTATGGCTACACCTTC	CASSDRGSYGYTF
TRBJ2-2	15	TRBD2	TRBV12-3/TRBV12-4	NA	TGTGCCAGCAGTTTAGCGGGGACTACCACCGGGGAGCTGTTTTTT	CASSLAGTTTGELFF
TRBJ2-3	13	NA	TRBV6-6	NA	TGTGCCAGCAGGGGACGGGGCACAGATACGCAGTATTTT	CASRGRGTDTQYF
TRBJ1-3	16	TRBD1	TRBV29-1	few	TGCAGCGTTGGGGGAGAGGGGACAGGGAGGAGAAACACCATATATTTT	CSVGGEGTGRRNTIYF
TRBJ1-2	15	TRBD1	TRBV27	NA	TGTGCCAGCAGTAGCCCCCGGGACAGGAGTGTTGGCTACACCTTC	CASSSPRDRSVGYTF
TRBJ1-1	13	NA	TRBV27	NA	TGTGCCAGCCGGCGTTCCGGGGTCGCTGAAGCTTTCTTT	CASRRSGVAEAFF
TRBJ2-3	15	TRBD2	TRBV27	few	TGTGCCACCCTGACTAGCGGGAGGGCCACAGATACGCAGTATTTT	CATLTSGRATDTQYF
TRBJ2-2	16	NA	TRBV7-6	NA	TGTGCCAGCAGTAACGACAGGCATTCGAACACCGGGGAGCTGTTTTTT	CASSNDRHSNTGELFF